This TCR beta chain comes out of a study of Ad26.COV2.S vaccination and SARS-CoV-2 variants. Turning to the study itself: Intramuscular Ad26.COV2.S doses were given once or twice, 56 days apart. Study-level points and caveats: Comparability of non-spike TCR breadth was observed across vaccine and placebo recipients.

Concerning this clone itself: Its antigen is unknown.

The protocol was immunoSEQ multiplex PCR, while the TCRdb copy is restricted to in-frame clones and leaves out a portion. The sample contains over 400,000 clones, roughly 90% of which appear only once. Germline CDR1 is MNHEY and CDR2 is SVGAGI. The CDR3 sequence is 14 residues long. V was shortened by 6 bases and J by 5 bases, with 16 bases between the two germline ends. Treatment specified: roughly 19 received Ad26.COV2.S at low or high dose, single or two shots; about 5 received placebo; per-sample allocation not given. Sampling was performed 63 days after the first vaccine or placebo injection. In Boston, the donor was an adult between 18-55 years of age. An Ad26 vector expressing Wuhan-strain SARS-CoV-2 spike constituted the vaccine.

The sequencing used peripheral blood, collected in a trial of Ad26.COV2.S vaccine versus placebo. The TCR originated in a person between 18 and 65 years old who received the Ad26.COV2.S COVID-19 vaccine or a placebo. The chain uses TRBV6-5 and TRBJ2-5; tentative D call: TRBD2 (5 bases). The CDR3 DNA reads TGTGCCAGCAGGGCCACGGGGAGCAGGGAGACCCAGTACTTC. This gives the protein CASRATGSRETQYF.